This TCR beta chain was obtained from a study of CXCR3-negative and CXCR3-positive naive CD8 T cells. CDR1 is MNHEY, CDR2 SMNVEV, per germline (reference sequence). The CDR3 is 14 amino acids. A remark on this clonotype: The antigen remains undetermined.

5' RACE that incorporated UMI labels was used to prepare the TRB cDNA libraries. TCRdb reprocessed the 5' RACE reads and reports one entry per CDR3 protein, with no DNA. The sample table sets out 100,000 to 150,000 distinct CDR3 sequences. Investigators sorted each CD8+ T cell subset in triplicate, taking 300,000 to 350,000 cells each time. The study's findings and limits: The study found more hydrophobic TRB CDR3s in CXCR3-positive naive cells than in CXCR3-negative naive cells.

The material sequenced was naive CXCR3+ CD8+ T cells from blood. The subset here: CD45RO-CCR7+CD27+CD95- naive CD8+ T cells expressing CXCR3 (TNR3+). The sequence was obtained from a human donor in good health. Some clones in this sample may be carry-over from other donors' samples. The chain carries TRBV27 and TRBJ2-7; the D call from TCRdb, TRBD2, cannot be confirmed without DNA. The CDR3 protein is CASSLGAGGDEQYF.